Below are 13 T cell receptor beta chains sequenced from a single sample in a study of T cell changes during pregnancy in multiple sclerosis (dated by TCRdb to between 2019 and 2020). Libraries were built with the immunoSEQ multiplex PCR assay. Here the immuneACCESS table is served through TCRdb, limited to in-frame sequences with V and J called. Missing clones are a known gap in these copies; in checked studies unresolved V genes cover under half, and the rest lacks a known reason. The table for this sample lists about 28,000 clones; just over 90% of them were counted only once. Under 5% of the sample rests with the top ten. Source: peripheral blood, taken in the first trimester of pregnancy. The origin of the receptors is a female donor in good health, enrolled as a control in a pregnancy study.

The chain links TRBV7-6 to TRBJ2-3; 10 bases fit TRBD2. The ends lost 1 base at V and 6 bases at J; junction bases unmatched: 22. CDR3 size: 21 residues. Germline CDR1 and CDR2: SGHVS and FNYEAQ. CDR3 amino acids: CASSLVSHQRLAGPGWDTQYF. CDR3 DNA sequence: TGTGCCAGCAGCTTAGTTTCCCACCAGCGACTAGCGGGCCCGGGGTGGGATACGCAGTATTTT. The whole variable domain, filled in from reference TRBV7-6 and TRBJ2-3, reads GAGVSQSPRYKVTKRGQDVALRCDPISGHVSLYWYRQALGQGPEFLTYFNYEAQQDKSGLPNDRFSAERPEGSISTLTIQRTEQRDSAMYRCASSLVSHQRLAGPGWDTQYFGPGTRLTVL.

The chain joins TRBV6-1 to TRBJ2-1; maybe TRBD1 (6 bases). The germline gives CDR1 MNHNS, CDR2 SASEGT. The CDR3 contains 14 residues. V dropped 2 bases and J dropped 4 bases, with 9 bases sitting between them. This CDR3 reads CASSEQQGYNEQFF. As DNA, the CDR3 is TGTGCCAGCAGTGAACAACAGGGATACAATGAGCAGTTCTTC.

The chain links TRBV5-1 to TRBJ2-6, with D possibly being TRBD1 (5 bases). The CDR3 extends over 15 amino acids. In germline, CDR1 is SGHRS, CDR2 YFSETQ. With 7 bases removed from V and 0 bases from J, the gap between germline ends came to 11 bases. The CDR3 is CASRDSFSGANVLTF. DNA of the CDR3: TGCGCCAGCCGTGACAGTTTCTCTGGGGCCAACGTCCTGACTTTC.

The rearrangement uses TRBV27 and TRBJ2-7, with a tentative D call TRBD1 (5 bases). The CDR3 runs to 13 residues. The germline V and J ends were trimmed by 5 bases and 5 bases, with 13 bases remaining between them. The germline V gene has CDR1 MNHEY and CDR2 SMNVEV (reference sequence). This CDR3 is CASSRQYPNEQYF. CDR3 nucleotides: TGTGCCAGCAGTCGACAGTATCCTAACGAGCAGTACTTC.

J is TRBJ2-3 and V is TRBV2; 7 nucleotides match TRBD2. In germline, CDR1 is SNHLY, CDR2 FYNNEI. This CDR3 spans 14 amino acids. The V and J ends lost 8 bases and 6 bases, in that order; junction bases with no gene match: 11. CDR3: CASALLGRDDTQYF. The CDR3 DNA follows: TGTGCCAGCGCCTTACTGGGGAGGGATGATACGCAGTATTTT.

This clone was seen a single time. This chain uses TRBV5-1 with TRBJ2-1; possible D gene TRBD1, 6 bases. Trimming took off 3 bases at V and 1 base at J, with 8 bases between the two ends. This CDR3 region has 14 residues. Germline V gene data show CDR1 as SGHRS and CDR2 as YFSETQ. The CDR3 reads CASSSGQSYNEQFF. Written as DNA, the CDR3 is TGCGCCAGCAGCTCAGGACAGTCCTACAATGAGCAGTTCTTC.

V gene TRBV13 combines with J gene TRBJ2-5, with D uncertain. This CDR3 comprises 14 residues. Germline CDR1 reads PRHDT; CDR2 reads FYEKMQ (reference sequence). Trimming removed 1 base at V and 2 bases at J, with 8 bases between. The DNA of the CDR3 is TGTGCCAGCAGCTTAGACGGAGCACAAGAGACCCAGTACTTC. Its protein product is CASSLDGAQETQYF.

This chain uses TRBV9 with TRBJ2-2; the match to TRBD1 covers 8 bases. The CDR3 contains 16 residues. Germline CDR1 reads SGDLS; CDR2 reads YYNGEE. V dropped 1 base and J dropped 4; count of bases not matched to a gene: 6. CDR3 in DNA: TGTGCCAGCAGCGTACAAGGGGACAGGCGCACCGGGGAGCTGTTTTTT. It encodes CASSVQGDRRTGELFF.

The chain links TRBV7-2 to TRBJ2-2; 10 nucleotides line up with TRBD1. J was trimmed by 5 bases and V by 5 bases; bases with no gene match: 8. The CDR3 sequence is 16 residues long. CDR1 is SGHTA and CDR2 is FQGNSA in the germline V gene. CDR3 coding DNA: TGTGCCAGCAGCCCCCGGGACAGGGGTTGGACCGGGGAGCTGTTTTTT. This encodes CASSPRDRGWTGELFF.

This clone was counted a single time. The DNA of the CDR3 is TGTGCCAGCAGTGACGGGGGACAGGGACAAATTGTGGGAAACACCATATATTTT. Its translation is CASSDGGQGQIVGNTIYF. The J gene is TRBJ1-3, the V gene TRBV6-4, with 9 bases lining up with TRBD1. Germline V gene lookup returns CDR1 MRHNA and CDR2 SNTAGT. The length of the CDR3 is 18 residues. The V and J ends lost 2 bases and 4 bases, in that order; junction bases with no gene match: 12.

The chain employs TRBV19 and TRBJ1-1, with 8 bases lining up with TRBD1. The CDR3 loop spans 14 amino acids. Germline V gives CDR1 LNHDA, CDR2 SQIVND (reference sequence). Trimming removed 6 bases from V and 11 bases from J; junction bases left unmatched: 14. The CDR3 bases are TGTGCCAGTAGCGAGGGGGCAGGGGGCATGACGGCTTTCTTT. This codes for CASSEGAGGMTAFF.

CDR3 sequence reads: CASSLPSRGEQFF. In DNA, the CDR3 is TGTGCCAGCAGCTTACCGTCCCGGGGTGAGCAGTTCTTC. The chain is built from TRBV7-6 and TRBJ2-1; possible D gene TRBD2, 5 bases. The CDR3 covers 13 residues. The germline V gene encodes CDR1 SGHVS and CDR2 FNYEAQ. Trimming removed 2 bases from V and 9 bases from J, with 11 bases in between.

This chain uses TRBV19 with TRBJ1-5; D might be TRBD1 (5 bases). The germline V and J ends were trimmed by 5 bases and 6 bases, with 14 bases remaining between them. Germline-derived CDR1 and CDR2 are LNHDA and SQIVND (reference sequence). This CDR3 spans 14 amino acids. CDR3 DNA sequence: TGTGCCAGTAGTCCTCTGGGGCAGGGTCAGCCCCAGCATTTT. Translating it yields CASSPLGQGQPQHF.